The T cell receptor beta chain described here comes from a study of blood T cell repertoires in COVID-19. Here immunoSEQ multiplex PCR was the method, and the copy in TCRdb shows in-frame clones only, minus some. Of approximately 290,000 clones in the sample, 90% to 95% were seen once. This CDR3 comprises 16 residues. V lost 1 base and J lost 7; bases outside the gene matches: 9. CDR1 is SGHAT and CDR2 is FQNNGV in the germline V gene. The chain is built from TRBV11-2 and TRBJ2-3, with TRBD2 matching over 9 bases. Sequenced: peripheral blood. The receptor comes from a woman under 40 with COVID-19, enrolled during active disease. This chain's CDR3 is CASSLVRAGGTNTQYF. In DNA form, the CDR3 reads TGTGCCAGCAGCTTAGTAAGGGCGGGAGGGACAAATACGCAGTATTTT.